The clone carrying this T cell receptor beta chain has just a few counts. Its antigen is still unknown. This record comes from a study of beta chain features in type 1 diabetes. Whole-study results and caveats: Moderate but significant shortening of TCRB CDR3s was recorded in all four CD4+ subsets from Type 1 diabetes patients. Small HLA sub-analyses could not settle whether HLA shapes TCRB rearrangement.

This CDR3 spans 14 amino acids. The germline CDR1 and CDR2 sequences are SGHVS and FQNEAQ. V lost 0 bases and J 4 bases, leaving 9 bases between the germline ends. All of the isolated RNA was reverse transcribed, so expressed TCRB transcripts were sequenced. Using immunoSEQ multiplex PCR, the repertoire was profiled, and TCRdb retains in-frame clones only, with some absent. Of some 160,000 clones listed, roughly 9% are singletons. Source material: central memory CD4+ T cells from blood. The receptor's source is a woman aged 30 to 39 with type 1 diabetes. The gene calls are TRBV7-8 and TRBJ1-1, with D perhaps TRBD1 (5 bases). CDR3 DNA: TGTGCCAGCAGCTTAGCTCAGGGAAGCACTGAAGCTTTCTTT. Encoded protein: CASSLAQGSTEAFF.